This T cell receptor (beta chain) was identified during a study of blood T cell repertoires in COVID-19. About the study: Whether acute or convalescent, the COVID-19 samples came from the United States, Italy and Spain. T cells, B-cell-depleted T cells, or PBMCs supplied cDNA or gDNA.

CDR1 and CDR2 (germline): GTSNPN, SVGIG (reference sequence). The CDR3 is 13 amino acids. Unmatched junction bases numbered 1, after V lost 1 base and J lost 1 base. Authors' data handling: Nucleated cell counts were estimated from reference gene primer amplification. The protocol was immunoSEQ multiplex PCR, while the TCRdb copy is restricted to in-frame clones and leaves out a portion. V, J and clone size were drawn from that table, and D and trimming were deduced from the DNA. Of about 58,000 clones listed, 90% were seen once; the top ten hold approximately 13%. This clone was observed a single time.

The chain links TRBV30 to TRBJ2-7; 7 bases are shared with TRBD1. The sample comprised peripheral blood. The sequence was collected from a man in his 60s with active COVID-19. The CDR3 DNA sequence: TGTGCCTGGAGTGGACAGGGTTCCTACGAGCAGTACTTC. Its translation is CAWSGQGSYEQYF.